One sample yielded the 30 T cell receptor beta chains listed below, sequenced in a study of blood T cell repertoires in COVID-19. Assay: immunoSEQ multiplex PCR; the TCRdb copy retains only in-frame clones and omits some. There are a few hundred thousand clones in the sample; approximately 90% occur only once, and 8% to 9.5% lies in the top ten. The sequencing sample was made of PBMCs or T cells enriched from blood (not recorded which). Source of these receptors: a woman aged 55-70 years who had recovered from COVID-19.

The DNA for the CDR3 is TGTGCCAGCAGTGAGACAGGGAACTATGGCTACACCTTC. Translated: CASSETGNYGYTF. This rearrangement joins TRBV21-1 to TRBJ1-2; TRBD1 is the table's D call and was not checked against the DNA. TRBV21-1 is a pseudogene locus. The CDR3 extends over 13 amino acids.

The rearrangement joins TRBV5-1 to TRBJ1-1; TRBD1 agrees at 7 bases. The CDR3 is 15 amino acids. V shed 2 bases and J 0 bases; nucleotides not matched to a gene: 4. Germline V gene sequence: CDR1 SGHRS, CDR2 YFSETQ. In DNA form, the CDR3 reads TGCGCCAGCAGCTTTGGGACAGACATGAACACTGAAGCTTTCTTT. Translated, it gives CASSFGTDMNTEAFF.

The chain is built from TRBV6-1 and TRBJ1-2, with 9 positions matching TRBD1. Germline V gene data show CDR1 as MNHNS and CDR2 as SASEGT. The CDR3 is made up of 16 amino acids. With V trimmed by 2 bases and J by 2 bases, 6 bases remained unmatched. CDR3 nucleotides: TGTGCCAGCAGTGAATATGGGGACAGGGTAAACTATGGCTACACCTTC. Translated, it gives CASSEYGDRVNYGYTF.

This clone has just a few counts. This chain connects TRBV5-1 to TRBJ1-3; 7 nucleotides line up with TRBD1. Germline loops: CDR1 SGHRS, CDR2 YFSETQ. The CDR3 runs 16 residues. Trimming removed 5 bases from V and 0 bases from J; junction bases left unmatched: 8. CDR3 loop: CASRRDSGDSGNTIYF. CDR3 nucleotide sequence: TGCGCCAGCAGAAGGGACAGTGGGGACTCTGGAAACACCATATATTTT.

The gene calls are TRBV29-1 and TRBJ2-3; possible D gene TRBD1, 5 bases. With 6 bases removed from V and 2 bases from J, the gap between germline ends came to 15 bases. In germline, CDR1 is SQVTM, CDR2 ANQGSEA. This CDR3 has 14 residues. The DNA for the CDR3 is TGCAGCGTACCTCGACAGTCATTCACAGATACGCAGTATTTT. It is translated as CSVPRQSFTDTQYF.

The V call is TRBV11-3, the J call TRBJ2-3, with D maybe TRBD1 (6 bases). This CDR3 is built from 14 residues. Deletions cut 3 bases from V and 5 bases from J, with 12 bases between. Germline V CDR1 and CDR2: SGHNT, YENEEA. The CDR3 sequence is CASSLYQGQDTQYF. The CDR3 DNA sequence: TGTGCCAGCAGCTTGTACCAGGGACAAGATACGCAGTATTTT.

This chain connects TRBV27 to TRBJ2-5; TRBD1 agrees at 12 bases. V was clipped by 10 bases and J by 5 bases; unmatched bases: 5. This CDR3 has 13 residues. Germline CDR1 reads MNHEY; CDR2 reads SMNVEV (reference sequence). This CDR3 reads CAIGDRGRETQYF. CDR3 nucleotides: TGTGCCATCGGGGACAGGGGGCGTGAGACCCAGTACTTC.

This clone was picked up one time. The chain links TRBV15 to TRBJ2-5; TRBD1 aligns across 8 bases. The junction had 9 bases not matched to a gene; V was cut back by 6 bases and J by 6 bases. Germline V gene sequence: CDR1 LNHNV, CDR2 YYDKDF (reference sequence). The CDR3 runs 14 residues. The CDR3 spells CATRNPGGLQTQYF. The CDR3 coding sequence is TGTGCCACCAGGAACCCAGGGGGCTTGCAGACCCAGTACTTC. The full variable domain, rest sourced from reference TRBV15 and TRBJ2-5, is DAMVIQNPRYQVTQFGKPVTLSCSQTLNHNVMYWYQQKSSQAPKLLFHYYDKDFNNEADTPDNFQSRRPNTSFCFLDIRSPGLGDTAMYLCATRNPGGLQTQYFGPGTRLLVL.

This chain links TRBV7-2 with TRBJ1-2; the D is unclear. The CDR3 sequence is 14 residues long. V was cut by 1 base and J by 5 bases, with 11 bases left in between. Per the germline V gene, CDR1 is SGHTA and CDR2 is FQGNSA. CDR3 bases: TGTGCCAGCAGCTTAGGGGAGGGAAGGTATGGCTACACCTTC. Residues: CASSLGEGRYGYTF.

This chain joins TRBV2 and TRBJ2-3; 8 bases fit TRBD2. After removal of 1 base from V and 6 bases from J, the junction contained 9 bases not matched to a gene. This CDR3 is built from 16 residues. Germline CDR1 reads SNHLY; CDR2 reads FYNNEI. CDR3 in amino acids: CASSEGEVLAVDTQYF. CDR3 sequence (DNA): TGTGCCAGCAGTGAAGGGGAGGTACTAGCGGTCGATACGCAGTATTTT.

The chain has TRBV25-1 and TRBJ1-2; tentatively, D is TRBD1 (5 bases). The CDR3 loop spans 15 amino acids. Trimming removed 4 bases at V and 4 bases at J, with 16 bases between. Germline V gene sequence: CDR1 MGHDK, CDR2 SYGVNS. Here the CDR3 reads CASSGEPGQVYGYTF. DNA of the CDR3: TGTGCCAGCAGTGGAGAACCAGGACAAGTCTATGGCTACACCTTC.

The chain recombines TRBV15 with TRBJ1-3; the D gene is possibly TRBD1 (6 bases). The CDR3 covers 19 residues. CDR1 is LNHNV, CDR2 YYDKDF, per germline (reference sequence). The V gene lost 2 bases and the J gene lost 0 bases, with 20 bases spanning the gap. This CDR3 is CATSRFRDITRYSGNTIYF. The CDR3 nucleotides are TGTGCCACCAGCAGATTCCGGGACATTACCCGTTACTCTGGAAACACCATATATTTT.

This clone was recorded only once. The chain combines TRBV12-3 or TRBV12-4 with TRBJ2-2, with D unresolved. This CDR3 contains 13 residues. Deletions cut 6 bases from V and 4 bases from J, with 9 bases between. DNA of the CDR3: TGTGCCAGCAGCCGAAGCCTCACCGGGGAGCTGTTTTTT. Translation: CASSRSLTGELFF.

The gene calls are TRBV7-9 and TRBJ2-2, with no clear D. The CDR3 totals 15 residues. Per germline, CDR1 SEHNR and CDR2 FQNEAQ (reference sequence). The V gene lost 1 base and the J gene lost 4 bases, with 10 bases spanning the gap. The CDR3 nucleotides read TGTGCCAGCAGCTTAGAATCCCATTCCACCGGGGAGCTGTTTTTT. Protein: CASSLESHSTGELFF.

Only one count was recorded for this clone. The rearrangement uses TRBV7-8 and TRBJ1-3; perhaps TRBD1 as D (6 bases). Germline assignment: CDR1 SGHVS and CDR2 FQNEAQ. V shed 1 base and J shed 0 bases, with 13 bases lying between them. The CDR3 is 17 amino acids. CDR3: CASSLGGQLSSGNTIYF. CDR3 sequence (DNA): TGTGCCAGCAGCTTAGGAGGACAGCTGAGCTCTGGAAACACCATATATTTT. The variable domain in full, with the rest retrieved from reference TRBV7-8 and TRBJ1-3, is GAGVSQSPRYKVAKRGQDVALRCDPISGHVSLFWYQQALGQGPEFLTYFQNEAQLDKSGLPSDRFFAERPEGSVSTLKIQRTQQEDSAVYLCASSLGGQLSSGNTIYFGEGSWLTVV.

The chain uses TRBV19 and TRBJ2-1; 12 bases agree with TRBD2. Germline CDR1 reads LNHDA; CDR2 reads SQIVND (reference sequence). The CDR3 is 15 residues long. Trimming cost V 5 bases and J 9 bases; bases outside gene matches: 8. CDR3 sequence: CASSASGGVAIEQFF. The CDR3 nucleotides read TGTGCCAGTAGTGCTAGCGGGGGGGTAGCAATTGAGCAGTTCTTC.

The rearrangement uses TRBV10-3 and TRBJ1-4, with 7 bases lining up with TRBD1. Germline-derived CDR1 and CDR2 are ENHRY and SYGVKD. V trimming: 11 bases; J trimming: 7 bases; junction bases outside the gene matches: 10. This CDR3 has 13 amino acids. DNA for the CDR3: TGTGCCGCCTCGCAGGGGGGTGTTGAAAAACTGTTTTTT. Protein product: CAASQGGVEKLFF.

CDR3 in DNA: TGTGCCAGCACTGCCGGACAGGGAGTCTATGGCTACACCTTC. Translation gives CASTAGQGVYGYTF. The chain joins TRBV28 to TRBJ1-2; 8 bases agree with TRBD1. Germline values: CDR1 MDHEN, CDR2 SYDVKM. This CDR3 region has 14 residues. V was pared by 7 bases and J by 4 bases, with 8 bases of the junction left unmatched.

The rearrangement joins TRBV6-5 to TRBJ1-4; D unresolved. Deletions cut 7 bases from V and 8 bases from J, with 11 bases between. The CDR3 has 12 amino acids. Germline-derived CDR1 and CDR2 are MNHEY and SVGAGI. DNA of the CDR3: TGTGCCAGCAAAGGAGGAGGCGAAAAACTGTTTTTT. As protein: CASKGGGEKLFF.

The sample holds one count of this clone. J is TRBJ1-2 and V is TRBV6-5; D is unresolved. Trimming pared 11 bases from V and 5 bases from J, leaving 15 bases between. The CDR3 is 12 residues long. The germline V gene has CDR1 MNHEY and CDR2 SVGAGI. This CDR3 is CAPLGGGYGYTF. CDR3 in DNA: TGTGCCCCCTTGGGCGGAGGGTATGGCTACACCTTC.

Only a few counts were recorded for this clone. The chain joins TRBV3-1 (or the pseudogene TRBV3-2) to TRBJ1-6, with D perhaps TRBD1 (5 bases). Trimming removed 2 bases at V and 8 bases at J, with 16 bases between. The germline V gene encodes CDR1 LGHDT and CDR2 YNNKEL (reference sequence). The CDR3 totals 16 residues. CDR3 sequence (DNA): TGTGCCAGCAGCCAAACCGGGACCGGGGGTGATTCACCCCTCCACTTT. Protein: CASSQTGTGGDSPLHF.

The rearrangement joins TRBV21-1 to TRBJ2-4; the DNA was not compared with TRBD1, the D call given in the table. TRBV21-1 is a known pseudogene. This CDR3 has 17 residues. The CDR3 protein is CASSKGVSGGYKYIQYF. The CDR3 coding sequence is TGTGCCAGCAGCAAAGGAGTATCAGGGGGCTACAAATACATTCAGTACTTC.

CDR3 bases: TGCAGCGTTGCGGACAGGGACATCTACGAGCAGTACTTC. It is translated as CSVADRDIYEQYF. The V call is TRBV29-1, the J call TRBJ2-7; 8 nucleotides match TRBD1. The CDR3 length is 13 residues. From germline, CDR1 is SQVTM and CDR2 ANQGSEA. J was trimmed by 3 bases and V by 4 bases; bases with no gene match: 5.

The genes are TRBV12-5 and TRBJ1-5; TRBD1 matches at 12 bases. Germline CDR1 reads LGHNT; CDR2 reads FRNRAP. The CDR3 loop spans 15 amino acids. J gave up 6 bases and V 1 base, and 1 base lay outside the gene matches. DNA for the CDR3: TGTGCTAGTGGTTTGGCGGGACAGGGGGCTCAGCCCCAGCATTTT. Its protein is CASGLAGQGAQPQHF.

The V gene is TRBV6-6, the J gene TRBJ1-6, with TRBD1 matching over 8 bases. Losses at the gene ends were 2 bases for V and 8 bases for J; bases not matched to a gene: 5. The germline gives CDR1 MNHNY, CDR2 SVGAGI (reference sequence). This CDR3 is built from 15 residues. This CDR3 is CASSYRDRPDSPLHF. In nucleotides, the CDR3 is TGTGCCAGCAGTTACCGGGACAGGCCCGATTCACCCCTCCACTTT.

V usage is TRBV3-1 (or the pseudogene TRBV3-2) and J usage is TRBJ1-5; TRBD1 matches at 7 bases. V lost 3 bases and J lost 7; bases outside the gene matches: 6. CDR1 is LGHDT and CDR2 is YNNKEL in the germline V gene (reference sequence). The CDR3 covers 14 residues. The CDR3 sequence is CASSHSTGLQPQHF. The CDR3 nucleotides are TGTGCCAGCAGCCATTCGACAGGGTTGCAGCCCCAGCATTTT.

The J gene is TRBJ2-2, the V gene TRBV24-1; D is undetermined. The ends were cut back, 5 bases at V and 3 bases at J, with 12 bases in the middle. This CDR3 is built from 15 residues. Germline V CDR1 and CDR2: KGHDR, SFDVKD. The CDR3 here is CATSVATYDTGELFF. The DNA of the CDR3 is TGTGCCACCAGTGTCGCGACTTACGACACCGGGGAGCTGTTTTTT.

The chain carries TRBV2 and TRBJ2-3, with TRBD1 matching over 7 bases. This CDR3 has 15 amino acids. Germline trimming cut 6 bases from V and 1 base from J; bases unmatched to any gene: 7. Per the germline V gene, CDR1 is SNHLY and CDR2 is FYNNEI. The CDR3 here is CASSLQGVRTDTQYF. CDR3 nucleotide sequence: TGTGCCAGCAGCCTGCAGGGGGTTCGCACAGATACGCAGTATTTT.

The chain joins TRBV11-3 to TRBJ2-3, with TRBD1 matching 8 bases. Germline-derived CDR1 and CDR2 are SGHNT and YENEEA. This CDR3 is 15 amino acids long. Trimming cost V 4 bases and J 1 base; bases outside gene matches: 4. CDR3 nucleotide sequence: TGTGCCAGCAGCTCCCTGGGACAGGGCACAGATACGCAGTATTTT. Its translation is CASSSLGQGTDTQYF.

The chain couples TRBV20-1 to TRBJ1-1; D is unresolved. V lost 3 bases, J lost 2 bases, and 4 bases lay in between. The germline CDR1 and CDR2 sequences are DFQATT and SNEGSKA (reference sequence). This CDR3 has 11 amino acids. The CDR3 nucleotides are TGCAGTGCTAGCCCTAACACTGAAGCTTTCTTT. Protein sequence: CSASPNTEAFF.